The 9 T cell receptor beta chains below were found in one sample sequenced in a study of shared clonotypes between healthy human individuals. The protocol was immunoSEQ multiplex PCR, while the TCRdb copy is restricted to in-frame clones and leaves out a portion. The table shows about 180,000 clones, with roughly 91% occurring only once. The sequencing input was naive CD4+ T cells sorted from blood. The sample's subset: CD45RA+ positively selected. The receptor source for this set is a young woman in good health.

The chain joins TRBV5-5 to TRBJ2-7; D is unclear. The CDR3 totals 13 residues. Germline V CDR1 and CDR2: SGHKS, YYEKEE (reference sequence). V lost 0 bases and J lost 3, with 7 bases in between. Written as DNA, the CDR3 is TGTGCCAGCAGCTTGGGACCCAACTACGAGCAGTACTTC. Residues: CASSLGPNYEQYF. Full variable domain (remainder filled in from reference TRBV5-5 and TRBJ2-7): DAGVTQSPTHLIKTRGQQVTLRCSPISGHKSVSWYQQVLGQGPQFIFQYYEKEERGRGNFPDRFSARQFPNYSSELNVNALLLGDSALYLCASSLGPNYEQYFGPGTRLTVT.

The V and J genes are TRBV27 and TRBJ2-7, with 11 bases lining up with TRBD2. The trim removed 6 bases at V and 2 bases at J, leaving 6 bases unmatched. CDR1 is MNHEY and CDR2 is SMNVEV in the germline V gene (reference sequence). The length of the CDR3 is 15 residues. CDR3 residues: CASRPGLAGAYEQYF. DNA for the CDR3: TGTGCCAGCAGGCCAGGACTAGCGGGTGCCTACGAGCAGTACTTC.

The chain carries TRBV2 and TRBJ2-3; tentatively, D is TRBD2 (5 bases). From germline, CDR1 is SNHLY and CDR2 FYNNEI. Trimming shortened V by 2 bases and J by 4 bases, and 10 bases separated the two germline ends. The CDR3 runs to 14 residues. CDR3: CASSEILAADTQYF. The CDR3 region has the DNA TGTGCCAGCAGTGAAATTCTAGCCGCAGATACGCAGTATTTT. The full variable domain, in which reference TRBV2 and TRBJ2-3 provide the parts outside the CDR3, is EPEVTQTPSHQVTQMGQEVILRCVPISNHLYFYWYRQILGQKVEFLVSFYNNEISEKSEIFDDQFSVERPDGSNFTLKIRSTKLEDSAMYFCASSEILAADTQYFGPGTRLTVL.

CDR3 DNA sequence: TGTGCCAGCAGTGAAGCGCTAGCCCTTTACAATGAGCAGTTCTTC. Protein product: CASSEALALYNEQFF. This chain uses TRBV2 with TRBJ2-1, with D possibly matching TRBD2 (5 bases). Trimming took off 0 bases at V and 4 bases at J, with 10 bases between the two ends. The CDR3 runs to 15 residues. From germline, CDR1 is SNHLY and CDR2 FYNNEI.

The gene calls are TRBV5-1 and TRBJ1-1; D possibly corresponds to TRBD1 (5 bases). This CDR3 spans 19 amino acids. V was cut by 3 bases and J by 1 base, with 25 bases left in between. CDR1 and CDR2 from the germline V gene are SGHRS and YFSETQ. The CDR3 protein is CASSSNPRDPFAPNTEAFF. The DNA of the CDR3 is TGCGCCAGCAGCTCTAACCCAAGGGACCCCTTCGCCCCGAACACTGAAGCTTTCTTT.

This chain joins TRBV18 and TRBJ2-7; D gene uncertain. Trimming removed 6 bases from V and 2 bases from J, with 17 bases in between. This CDR3 has 15 residues. Germline CDR1 reads KGHSH; CDR2 reads LQKENI. CDR3 residues: CASSPDQAATYEQYF. In DNA form, the CDR3 reads TGTGCCAGCTCCCCGGATCAGGCCGCAACCTACGAGCAGTACTTC.

This sequence joins TRBV5-1 and TRBJ2-7, with D perhaps being TRBD1 or TRBD2 (6 bases each). This CDR3 is built from 15 residues. CDR1 and CDR2 from the germline V gene are SGHRS and YFSETQ. The V end lost 4 bases, the J end lost 2 bases, and 16 bases lay between the germline ends. Here the CDR3 reads CASSPGGRTPYEQYF. CDR3 sequence (DNA): TGCGCCAGCAGCCCCGGGGGCAGGACCCCCTACGAGCAGTACTTC.

The chain combines TRBV19 with TRBJ2-7; tentatively, D is TRBD1 (5 bases). Germline loops: CDR1 LNHDA, CDR2 SQIVND (reference sequence). V was cut by 10 bases and J by 5 bases, with 12 bases left in between. The CDR3 contains 11 residues. CDR3 in DNA: TGTGCCATCCCATCAGGGAACGAGCAGTACTTC. This gives the protein CAIPSGNEQYF.

The chain recombines TRBV10-3 with TRBJ1-3; 8 nucleotides align to TRBD1. Germline V lookup: CDR1 ENHRY, CDR2 SYGVKD. The CDR3 extends over 15 amino acids. V dropped 1 base and J dropped 8; count of bases not matched to a gene: 7. The CDR3 sequence is CAISELSGGADTIYF. CDR3 sequence (DNA): TGTGCCATCAGTGAGTTATCAGGGGGCGCGGACACCATATATTTT.